Following are 9 T cell receptor beta chains from one sample sequenced in a study of post-analysis software for immune sequencing data. General study points: Compared with controls, patients had more of five TRBV segments, including TRBV5-6, TRBV5-1 and TRBV20-1.

For these TCRs, the target antigens are not known. Researchers reported that TCR beta cDNA libraries carried unique molecular identifiers. Each CDR3 protein is one row after TCRdb ran MiXCR on the PCR reads. The profile shows fewer than 600,000 distinct CDR3 sequences, nearly 45% of them singletons. Sequences were obtained from blood. Every receptor here comes from a girl aged 10-17 years with multiple sclerosis.

The chain recombines TRBV5-6 with TRBJ2-3; unclear D gene. Germline V gene sequence: CDR1 SGHDT, CDR2 YYEEEE. The CDR3 sequence is 13 residues long. V was trimmed by 0 bases and J by 6 bases, leaving 8 bases between them. The CDR3 DNA follows: TGTGCCAGCAGCTTGGAGTGGGGTGATACGCAGTATTTT. Translating it yields CASSLEWGDTQYF.

This clonotype has more than one count but fewer than ten. V and J are TRBV20-1 and TRBJ2-4, with 8 bases aligning to TRBD2. J lost 8 bases, V lost 0 bases, and 9 bases had no gene match. The germline V gene has CDR1 DFQATT and CDR2 SNEGSKA (reference sequence). The CDR3 contains 15 residues. CDR3 residues: CSARDPREGLHIQYF. CDR3 DNA: TGCAGTGCTAGAGATCCCCGGGAGGGCCTACACATTCAGTACTTC.

This clonotype came up a few times. This chain joins TRBV12-3 or TRBV12-4 and TRBJ2-7; maybe TRBD2 (6 bases). This CDR3 contains 14 residues. V lost 1 base and J 0 bases, leaving 7 bases between the germline ends. CDR3 sequence reads: CASSLGEVSYEQYF. The CDR3 nucleotides read TGTGCCAGCAGTTTAGGGGAGGTCTCCTACGAGCAGTACTTC.

V is TRBV12-3 or TRBV12-4 and J is TRBJ2-1; D is uncertain. The CDR3 has 13 residues. With 1 base removed from V and 7 bases from J, the gap between germline ends came to 8 bases. The CDR3 region has the DNA TGTGCCAGCAGTTTAGAACAGTTGAATGAGCAGTTCTTC. Its translation: CASSLEQLNEQFF.

V usage is TRBV28 and J usage is TRBJ1-5; D possibly corresponds to TRBD1 (5 bases). V lost 6 bases and J 1 base, leaving 19 bases between the germline ends. This CDR3 has 17 residues. Per the germline V gene, CDR1 is MDHEN and CDR2 is SYDVKM. The DNA for the CDR3 is TGTGCCAGCAGCCCAAAATTGGGGGGAGGGAGCAATCAGCCCCAGCATTTT. Amino acids: CASSPKLGGGSNQPQHF.

This clonotype has only a few counts. A junction end diverges from the germline sequence, so it may reflect a read error. V usage is TRBV20-1 and J usage is TRBJ1-1, with TRBD1 identical over 7 bases. The V gene's germline CDR1 is DFQATT and CDR2 SNEGSKA (reference sequence). The CDR3 loop spans 13 amino acids. CDR3 DNA: TGCAGCGCTACACAGGGGAGTGACACTGAAGCTTTCTTT. Encoded protein: CSATQGSDTEAFF.

The chain links TRBV20-1 to TRBJ2-1, with 9 bases aligning to TRBD1. CDR3 length: 14 residues. V dropped 3 bases and J dropped 7; count of bases not matched to a gene: 7. Germline CDR1 is DFQATT and CDR2 is SNEGSKA (reference sequence). The CDR3 sequence: CSASYAGTGNEQFF. The DNA of the CDR3 is TGCAGTGCTAGCTATGCCGGGACAGGGAATGAGCAGTTCTTC.

The chain couples TRBV6-6 to TRBJ1-5, with 11 bases identical to TRBD1. The germline CDR1 and CDR2 sequences are MNHNY and SVGAGI (reference sequence). CDR3 length: 16 residues. The V and J ends lost 7 bases and 0 bases, in that order; junction bases with no gene match: 5. CDR3 loop: CASIADRGLSNQPQHF. CDR3 nucleotides: TGTGCCAGCATAGCGGACAGGGGGCTTAGCAATCAGCCCCAGCATTTT.

This chain uses TRBV4-3 with TRBJ1-2, with a weak D call TRBD1 (5 bases). The CDR3 contains 15 residues. CDR1 and CDR2 (germline): LGHNA, YSLEER. V was pared by 2 bases and J by 8 bases, with 18 bases between. The CDR3 DNA follows: TGCGCCAGCAGCCAAACTTACCGAAGAGGGGACGGCTACACCTTC. This sequence encodes CASSQTYRRGDGYTF.